The 28 T cell receptor beta chains reported below all come from one sample, sequenced in a study of CD8+ T cells in alopecia areata. RNA, once extracted, was reverse transcribed into cDNA for use as the sequencing template. Only in-frame clones appear in the TCRdb table, and some are missing; sequencing was by immunoSEQ multiplex PCR. The data hold 170,000 or so clones, with around three fifths observed a single time. Sequencing was performed on CD4+ T cells sorted from blood, taken at week 0. The receptors were gathered from a human donor with alopecia areata.

The rearrangement links TRBV30 to TRBJ1-2; 10 bases match TRBD1. The CDR3 consists of 12 residues. The germline V gene has CDR1 GTSNPN and CDR2 SVGIG (reference sequence). With 5 bases clipped from V and 6 bases from J, the junction kept 3 bases outside the gene matches. The CDR3 loop reads CAWLTGGNGYTF. The CDR3 coding sequence is TGTGCCTGGCTGACAGGGGGCAATGGCTACACCTTC.

For the CDR3, the DNA is TGCGCCAGCAGCTTAATGGACAGGGGGAGAGGGAACACTGAAGCTTTCTTT. Translated, it gives CASSLMDRGRGNTEAFF. This chain links TRBV4-1 with TRBJ1-1; 10 positions agree with TRBD1. This CDR3 contains 17 residues. Germline V lookup: CDR1 MGHRA, CDR2 YSYEKL. V lost 5 bases, J lost 1 base, and 10 bases stayed unmatched.

The rearrangement links TRBV29-1 to TRBJ1-2; 8 bases map to TRBD1. Germline V gene lookup returns CDR1 SQVTM and CDR2 ANQGSEA. The CDR3 has 12 residues. Trimming at V came to 6 bases and at J to 5 bases, leaving 5 bases not matched to a gene. CDR3 in amino acids: CSVTGGEYGYTF. The DNA of the CDR3 is TGCAGCGTAACAGGGGGGGAGTATGGCTACACCTTC. Filled out from reference TRBV29-1 and TRBJ1-2, the complete variable domain reads SAVISQKPSRDICQRGTSLTIQCQVDSQVTMMFWYRQQPGQSLTLIATANQGSEATYESGFVIDKFPISRPNLTFSTLTVSNMSPEDSSIYLCSVTGGEYGYTFGSGTRLTVV.

V is TRBV15 and J is TRBJ1-4; D not resolved. CDR1 and CDR2 from the germline V gene are LNHNV and YYDKDF (reference sequence). The CDR3 has 12 residues. The V gene lost 1 base and the J gene lost 7 bases, with 4 bases spanning the gap. The CDR3 sequence: CATSRVREKLFF. The CDR3 DNA is TGTGCCACCAGCAGAGTCCGTGAAAAACTGTTTTTT.

The chain carries TRBV5-1 and TRBJ2-7; D ambiguous. CDR1 and CDR2 from the germline V gene are SGHRS and YFSETQ. This CDR3 has 13 residues. With 1 base removed from V and 6 bases from J, the gap between germline ends came to 11 bases. The CDR3 nucleotides read TGCGCCAGCAGCTTGTTACGTGGGTCCGAGCAGTACTTC. Protein sequence: CASSLLRGSEQYF.

The CDR3 DNA sequence: TGCGCCAGCAGCACACCCCGTGGGATCCGGGCGGATTTGACCCAGTACTTC. Its translation: CASSTPRGIRADLTQYF. The chain uses TRBV5-1 and TRBJ2-5; D gene uncertain. The V end was cut by 4 bases, the J end by 7 bases, with 26 bases between. Germline CDR1 is SGHRS and CDR2 is YFSETQ. This CDR3 contains 17 residues.

This clone was recorded once. This chain links TRBV29-1 with TRBJ1-1, with 7 bases fitting TRBD1. The CDR3 spans 14 residues. V gave up 1 base and J gave up 4 bases; unmatched junction bases: 6. Germline assignment: CDR1 SQVTM and CDR2 ANQGSEA. This chain's CDR3 is CSVEVQGVGTEAFF. The CDR3 DNA sequence: TGCAGCGTTGAAGTGCAGGGGGTGGGCACTGAAGCTTTCTTT.

The genes are TRBV15 and TRBJ2-7, with a possible D match to TRBD2 (5 bases). The CDR3 spans 15 residues. Trimming cost V 2 bases and J 2 bases, with 13 bases left between them. Germline CDR1 reads LNHNV; CDR2 reads YYDKDF (reference sequence). CDR3 residues: CATSRTSAAAYEQYF. DNA for the CDR3: TGTGCCACCAGCAGAACCAGCGCAGCGGCCTACGAGCAGTACTTC.

The chain links TRBV27 to TRBJ2-7; TRBD1 matches 9 bases. The ends lost 7 bases at V and 5 bases at J; junction bases unmatched: 9. Germline V gives CDR1 MNHEY, CDR2 SMNVEV (reference sequence). This CDR3 contains 14 residues. CDR3 loop: CASTGGQGNHEQYF. The CDR3 bases are TGTGCCAGCACCGGGGGACAGGGTAACCACGAGCAGTACTTC.

This clone occurred a few times. V usage is TRBV14 and J usage is TRBJ2-2; possible D gene TRBD1, 6 bases. This CDR3 is built from 16 residues. Germline lookup yields CDR1 SGHDN and CDR2 FVKESK. With 2 bases removed from V and 4 bases from J, the gap between germline ends came to 14 bases. CDR3 residues: CASSQRVQGPTGELFF. The CDR3 coding sequence is TGTGCCAGCAGCCAAAGGGTCCAGGGGCCCACCGGGGAGCTGTTTTTT.

A few counts support this clone. One end of the junction fails to match germline, which may point to a read error. The gene calls are TRBV29-1 and TRBJ2-5, with D maybe TRBD1 (7 bases). Germline V CDR1 and CDR2: SQVTM, ANQGSEA. The CDR3 has 10 amino acids. CDR3 protein: CSVGRGQTDF. The CDR3 bases are TGCAGCGTTGGGAGGGGGCAAACGGACTTC.

This chain links TRBV5-1 with TRBJ1-2; 8 bases fit TRBD1. V shed 4 bases and J 6 bases; nucleotides not matched to a gene: 2. The CDR3 loop spans 12 amino acids. Germline values: CDR1 SGHRS, CDR2 YFSETQ. CDR3 nucleotide sequence: TGCGCCAGCAGCCCGGACAGGGATGGCTACACCTTC. Translating it yields CASSPDRDGYTF.

Only a few counts were recorded for this clone. The chain employs TRBV7-9 and TRBJ2-5; D not resolved. The CDR3 covers 12 residues. V gave up 5 bases and J gave up 0 bases, with 4 bases separating them. Germline lookup yields CDR1 SEHNR and CDR2 FQNEAQ (reference sequence). Here the CDR3 reads CASSAHQETQYF. In nucleotides, the CDR3 is TGTGCCAGCAGCGCCCACCAAGAGACCCAGTACTTC.

The rearrangement joins TRBV18 to TRBJ1-1, with a tentative D call TRBD1 (6 bases). The CDR3 is 15 amino acids. Germline CDR1 KGHSH, CDR2 LQKENI. Trimming took 3 bases from V and 0 from J, leaving 11 bases between them. The CDR3 loop reads CASSPKGGMNTEAFF. In DNA form, the CDR3 reads TGTGCCAGCTCACCCAAAGGGGGAATGAACACTGAAGCTTTCTTT.

The CDR3 nucleotides read TGTGCCAGCAGCCCCCGGGACTTGCAAGAGACCCAGTACTTC. Translation: CASSPRDLQETQYF. This sequence joins TRBV7-9 and TRBJ2-5; a possible D gene is TRBD2 (6 bases). This CDR3 is 14 amino acids long. Germline values: CDR1 SEHNR, CDR2 FQNEAQ (reference sequence). Trimming pared 5 bases from V and 2 bases from J, leaving 12 bases between.

The rearrangement joins TRBV29-1 to TRBJ2-3; D is unresolved. Germline V CDR1 and CDR2: SQVTM, ANQGSEA. This CDR3 has 13 residues. Deletions cut 8 bases from V and 0 bases from J, with 12 bases between. The CDR3 sequence is CSQIASSTDTQYF. The CDR3 DNA follows: TGCAGCCAAATAGCATCCAGCACAGATACGCAGTATTTT.

The chain couples TRBV5-1 to TRBJ2-7; D perhaps matches TRBD2 (6 bases). The ends were cut back, 2 bases at V and 5 bases at J, with 17 bases in the middle. The CDR3 length is 15 residues. Germline CDR1 SGHRS, CDR2 YFSETQ. CDR3: CASSFSDARGHEQYF. DNA of the CDR3: TGCGCCAGCAGCTTTAGCGATGCGCGGGGCCACGAGCAGTACTTC.

The chain has TRBV29-1 and TRBJ1-4; D remains unclear. This CDR3 is built from 13 residues. The V end lost 5 bases, the J end lost 14 bases, and 21 bases lay between the germline ends. Germline CDR1 SQVTM, CDR2 ANQGSEA. In DNA form, the CDR3 reads TGCAGCGTTTCTGACTTTATCGGGAAAGATCTGTTTTTT. It codes for CSVSDFIGKDLFF.

In its sample, this clone was seen a few times. J is TRBJ2-5 and V is TRBV2; unclear D gene. Germline-derived CDR1 and CDR2 are SNHLY and FYNNEI. This CDR3 has 13 residues. V was shortened by 3 bases and J by 0 bases, with 5 bases between the two germline ends. Written as DNA, the CDR3 is TGTGCCAGCAGTGATGGATACCAAGAGACCCAGTACTTC. This sequence encodes CASSDGYQETQYF.

The chain couples TRBV5-1 to TRBJ2-3, with 8 bases fitting TRBD2. From germline, CDR1 is SGHRS and CDR2 YFSETQ. CDR3 length equals 15 residues. The junction had 6 bases not matched to a gene; V was cut back by 1 base and J by 5 bases. CDR3 loop: CASSLSGGGLDTQYF. For the CDR3, the DNA is TGCGCCAGCAGCTTGAGTGGCGGGGGGCTAGATACGCAGTATTTT.

The chain uses TRBV15 and TRBJ2-1; 8 nucleotides align to TRBD2. Germline-derived CDR1 and CDR2 are LNHNV and YYDKDF (reference sequence). V lost 7 bases, J lost 3 bases, and 5 bases stayed unmatched. The CDR3 is made up of 14 amino acids. The CDR3 DNA sequence: TGTGCCACCAACTTCGCGGGGGGCTACAATGAGCAGTTCTTC. Translation: CATNFAGGYNEQFF.

This clone was seen a single time. This chain joins TRBV6-5 and TRBJ1-2; D possibly corresponds to TRBD1 (5 bases). V was cut by 8 bases and J by 7 bases, with 17 bases left in between. This CDR3 region has 13 residues. Per the germline V gene, CDR1 is MNHEY and CDR2 is SVGAGI. This chain's CDR3 is CASQVERQGGYTF. The DNA for the CDR3 is TGTGCCAGCCAAGTGGAACGTCAGGGTGGCTACACCTTC.

V is TRBV4-2 and J is TRBJ1-2; 9 nucleotides match TRBD1. Trimming cost V 4 bases and J 2 bases; bases outside gene matches: 5. CDR1 is LGHNA and CDR2 is YNFKEQ in the germline V gene. This CDR3 is 15 amino acids long. CDR3 in amino acids: CASSPGQGTNYGYTF. The CDR3 nucleotides read TGTGCCAGCAGCCCCGGACAGGGGACGAACTATGGCTACACCTTC.

The chain combines TRBV6-5 with TRBJ2-7; D gene ambiguous. Trimming took off 4 bases at V and 0 bases at J, with 7 bases between the two ends. The CDR3 covers 13 residues. Germline-derived CDR1 and CDR2 are MNHEY and SVGAGI. CDR3 in amino acids: CASSFRSSYEQYF. For the CDR3, the DNA is TGTGCCAGCAGTTTCCGGAGCTCCTACGAGCAGTACTTC.

The chain joins TRBV19 to TRBJ1-2, with D maybe TRBD1 (5 bases). Germline CDR1 reads LNHDA; CDR2 reads SQIVND (reference sequence). V shed 6 bases and J shed 4 bases, with 15 bases lying between them. The CDR3 has 14 amino acids. The CDR3 sequence is CASSRDGTSYGYTF. The CDR3 coding sequence is TGTGCCAGTAGCCGGGACGGGACTTCCTATGGCTACACCTTC.

This clone has only a few counts. V and J are TRBV14 and TRBJ1-4, with D unclear. Trimming cost V 0 bases and J 5 bases, with 10 bases left between them. Germline loops: CDR1 SGHDN, CDR2 FVKESK. This CDR3 has 15 residues. CDR3 loop: CASSQDIRQNEKLFF. The CDR3 coding sequence is TGTGCCAGCAGCCAAGACATCCGCCAAAATGAAAAACTGTTTTTT.

This clone was seen more than once but under ten times. The chain combines TRBV14 with TRBJ2-3; no firm D call. The ends were cut back, 1 base at V and 5 bases at J, with 7 bases in the middle. Germline lookup yields CDR1 SGHDN and CDR2 FVKESK. CDR3 length: 13 amino acids. Written as DNA, the CDR3 is TGTGCCAGCAGCCAAGTCTTCGGAGATACGCAGTATTTT. Its translation is CASSQVFGDTQYF.

This clone was found a few times. The V and J genes are TRBV27 and TRBJ2-7, with 7 bases aligning to TRBD2. V was pared by 1 base and J by 2 bases, with 5 bases of the junction left unmatched. Germline V lookup: CDR1 MNHEY, CDR2 SMNVEV (reference sequence). This CDR3 spans 15 amino acids. The CDR3 loop reads CASSLLGGLTYEQYF. The CDR3 nucleotides are TGTGCCAGCAGTTTATTGGGGGGACTAACCTACGAGCAGTACTTC.